The 26 T cell receptor beta chains below all came from one sample that was sequenced in a study of T cell responses to AZD1222 COVID-19 vaccine. Sequencing used immunoSEQ multiplex PCR; TCRdb keeps in-frame clones, though not all of them. The sample shows about 95,000 clones, 70% to 90% of them seen only once. The input for sequencing was peripheral blood, taken on day 0 of AZD1222 vaccination. Every receptor here comes from an adult in good health.

The V call is TRBV15, the J call TRBJ1-4; D gene unclear. Germline lookup yields CDR1 LNHNV and CDR2 YYDKDF (reference sequence). The CDR3 has 15 residues. The V end was cut by 0 bases, the J end by 7 bases, with 12 bases between. CDR3 bases: TGTGCCACCAGCAGAGATATGGGTGCTGGTGAAAAACTGTTTTTT. This codes for CATSRDMGAGEKLFF.

V usage is TRBV18 and J usage is TRBJ1-4; 7 bases are shared with TRBD1. The ends lost 4 bases at V and 0 bases at J; junction bases unmatched: 2. Germline CDR1 reads KGHSH; CDR2 reads LQKENI. This CDR3 contains 15 residues. The CDR3 sequence: CASSRTGATNEKLFF. CDR3 nucleotide sequence: TGTGCCAGCTCACGTACAGGGGCAACTAATGAAAAACTGTTTTTT.

The table lists this clone with a count of one. The chain joins TRBV5-1 to TRBJ1-2, with D maybe TRBD1 (5 bases). Per the germline V gene, CDR1 is SGHRS and CDR2 is YFSETQ. Between the trimmed V and J ends, which lost 3 bases and 8 bases, there was a span of 11 bases. This CDR3 is built from 12 residues. The CDR3 region has the DNA TGCGCCAGCAGCTACACGACAGAAGGCTACACCTTC. This encodes CASSYTTEGYTF.

The J gene is TRBJ1-1, the V gene TRBV5-5; perhaps TRBD1 as D (5 bases). Trimming removed 4 bases from V and 3 bases from J, with 13 bases in between. Germline-derived CDR1 and CDR2 are SGHKS and YYEKEE (reference sequence). The CDR3 spans 14 residues. The chain's CDR3 is CASSRGPHDTEAFF. The CDR3 region has the DNA TGTGCCAGCAGCAGGGGCCCTCACGACACTGAAGCTTTCTTT.

The chain couples TRBV3-1 (or the pseudogene TRBV3-2) to TRBJ2-7; 9 bases match TRBD2. The CDR3 runs 16 residues. Per germline, CDR1 LGHDT and CDR2 YNNKEL (reference sequence). The V and J ends lost 4 bases and 3 bases, in that order; junction bases with no gene match: 10. CDR3 in amino acids: CASSPPRRGGRYEQYF. CDR3 sequence (DNA): TGTGCCAGCAGCCCCCCCCGGCGGGGGGGTCGCTACGAGCAGTACTTC.

The rearrangement uses TRBV3-1 (or the pseudogene TRBV3-2) and TRBJ1-6; tentative D call: TRBD1 (5 bases). Germline V gene lookup returns CDR1 LGHDT and CDR2 YNNKEL (reference sequence). V lost 0 bases to trimming and J lost 9 bases, with 18 bases between them. There are 17 residues in the CDR3. CDR3 sequence reads: CASSQDASQDRGSPLHF. CDR3 bases: TGTGCCAGCAGCCAAGACGCTTCACAGGACCGGGGTTCACCCCTCCACTTT.

The rearrangement links TRBV6-6 to TRBJ1-2; D uncertain. Germline V gives CDR1 MNHNY, CDR2 SVGAGI (reference sequence). Between the trimmed V and J ends, which lost 7 bases and 4 bases, there was a span of 16 bases. The CDR3 is 14 residues long. This CDR3 is CASKVGVSGYGYTF. CDR3 in DNA: TGTGCCAGCAAGGTCGGGGTGAGTGGCTATGGCTACACCTTC.

This chain connects TRBV7-2 to TRBJ1-6; TRBD1 matches 7 bases. Germline V CDR1 and CDR2: SGHTA, FQGNSA. Losses at the gene ends were 2 bases for V and 9 bases for J; bases not matched to a gene: 10. The CDR3 loop spans 16 amino acids. CDR3 residues: CASSLMAGGDRSPLHF. CDR3 nucleotides: TGTGCCAGCAGCTTAATGGCAGGGGGAGACCGTTCACCCCTCCACTTT.

The J gene is TRBJ2-5, the V gene TRBV7-9; the D gene is possibly TRBD2 (5 bases). Per the germline V gene, CDR1 is SEHNR and CDR2 is FQNEAQ (reference sequence). CDR3 size: 14 residues. Trimming cost V 5 bases and J 5 bases, with 15 bases left between them. CDR3 sequence: CASSPGLAGETQYF. Written as DNA, the CDR3 is TGTGCCAGCAGCCCCGGCCTAGCCGGGGAGACCCAGTACTTC.

This clone appeared a single time. This chain joins TRBV20-1 and TRBJ1-3; D is uncertain. Trimming took 3 bases from V and 0 from J, leaving 12 bases between them. The length of the CDR3 is 15 residues. Germline CDR1 is DFQATT and CDR2 is SNEGSKA (reference sequence). CDR3 protein: CSASTSMGSGNTIYF. The CDR3 nucleotides are TGCAGTGCTAGTACTTCGATGGGCTCTGGAAACACCATATATTTT.

This sequence joins TRBV24-1 and TRBJ1-6; a possible D gene is TRBD1 (6 bases). Per germline, CDR1 KGHDR and CDR2 SFDVKD. The germline V and J ends were trimmed by 4 bases and 9 bases, with 9 bases remaining between them. This CDR3 comprises 13 residues. The CDR3 region has the DNA TGTGCCACCAGTGACAGGGGAACTTCACCCCTCCACTTT. Translating it yields CATSDRGTSPLHF.

As to this clone: Other nucleotide sequences in the sample specify the same CDR3. This chain links TRBV7-9 with TRBJ2-1, with 9 bases lining up with TRBD2. V gave up 3 bases and J gave up 1 base; unmatched junction bases: 4. This CDR3 contains 16 residues. Per the germline V gene, CDR1 is SEHNR and CDR2 is FQNEAQ (reference sequence). In DNA, the CDR3 is TGTGCCAGCAGCTTGTCCCTAGCGGGGTCCTACAATGAGCAGTTCTTC. Its protein is CASSLSLAGSYNEQFF.

The gene calls are TRBV19 and TRBJ1-5; D remains ambiguous. The V gene's germline CDR1 is LNHDA and CDR2 SQIVND (reference sequence). The V and J ends lost 6 bases and 1 base respectively, with 13 bases between them. This CDR3 region has 15 residues. CDR3 in amino acids: CASRTRQASNQPQHF. DNA of the CDR3: TGTGCCAGTAGGACGAGGCAGGCAAGCAATCAGCCCCAGCATTTT.

The V gene is TRBV19, the J gene TRBJ1-1; no clear D gene. This CDR3 is 14 amino acids long. V dropped 3 bases and J dropped 1 base, with 9 bases sitting between them. Germline-derived CDR1 and CDR2 are LNHDA and SQIVND (reference sequence). The CDR3 region has the DNA TGTGCCAGTAGTATCTCAGTGGGGAACACTGAAGCTTTCTTT. Its protein is CASSISVGNTEAFF.

For the CDR3, the DNA is TGTGCCAGCAGCTTGGAAGGGATTCAAAATTCACCCCTCCACTTT. The encoded protein is CASSLEGIQNSPLHF. The rearrangement uses TRBV5-8 and TRBJ1-6; D not certain. The CDR3 runs to 15 residues. CDR1 and CDR2 from the germline V gene are SGHTS and YDEGEE. The V gene lost 0 bases and the J gene lost 7 bases, with 11 bases spanning the gap. The full variable domain, rest sourced from reference TRBV5-8 and TRBJ1-6, is EAGVTQSPTHLIKTRGQQATLRCSPISGHTSVYWYQQALGLGLQFLLWYDEGEERNRGNFPPRFSGRQFPNYSSELNVNALELEDSALYLCASSLEGIQNSPLHFGNGTRLTVT.

The chain uses TRBV7-2 and TRBJ2-5; no firm D call. This CDR3 has 14 residues. Germline CDR1 reads SGHTA; CDR2 reads FQGNSA. With 5 bases removed from V and 5 bases from J, the gap between germline ends came to 15 bases. CDR3 loop: CASSPQSFPETQYF. DNA for the CDR3: TGTGCCAGCAGCCCACAGAGCTTCCCCGAGACCCAGTACTTC.

This clone occurred once. This sequence joins TRBV5-1 and TRBJ2-5; the D gene is possibly TRBD1 (6 bases). V was shortened by 0 bases and J by 0 bases, with 9 bases between the two germline ends. The germline gives CDR1 SGHRS, CDR2 YFSETQ. This CDR3 region has 15 residues. CDR3 sequence (DNA): TGCGCCAGCAGCTTGGGGACAGCGTACCAAGAGACCCAGTACTTC. It translates to CASSLGTAYQETQYF.

This clone has a handful of counts. The CDR3 nucleotides are TGTGCCAGTAGTATTTTGGGTTCGTGGGAGACCCAGTACTTC. Translated, it gives CASSILGSWETQYF. The chain joins TRBV19 to TRBJ2-5; D is unclear. The V gene's germline CDR1 is LNHDA and CDR2 SQIVND (reference sequence). Deletions cut 3 bases from V and 5 bases from J, with 13 bases between. The CDR3 is 14 amino acids.

The rearrangement joins TRBV19 to TRBJ1-1; weak D call: TRBD1 (5 bases). The CDR3 is made up of 16 amino acids. Germline V gene lookup returns CDR1 LNHDA and CDR2 SQIVND (reference sequence). The V end was cut by 3 bases, the J end by 3 bases, with 17 bases between. DNA of the CDR3: TGTGCCAGTAGTATTAGCGAAACCGGGGGAGACACTGAAGCTTTCTTT. Protein: CASSISETGGDTEAFF.

The V call is TRBV27, the J call TRBJ1-1; 7 bases are shared with TRBD1. With V trimmed by 5 bases and J by 5 bases, 8 bases remained unmatched. CDR3 length: 14 residues. CDR1 and CDR2 (germline): MNHEY, SMNVEV (reference sequence). The DNA of the CDR3 is TGTGCCAGCAGTGTGACAGGGACCAGGACTGAAGCTTTCTTT. As protein: CASSVTGTRTEAFF.

The rearrangement joins TRBV30 to TRBJ2-1, with TRBD2 matching over 8 bases. The V and J ends lost 8 bases and 2 bases, in that order; junction bases with no gene match: 8. Germline V gives CDR1 GTSNPN, CDR2 SVGIG (reference sequence). This CDR3 is built from 14 residues. In DNA, the CDR3 is TGTGCCGGAGGTTTCGGGAGGGCCTACAATGAGCAGTTCTTC. Its protein is CAGGFGRAYNEQFF.

The chain combines TRBV12-3 or TRBV12-4 with TRBJ1-4, with a tentative D call TRBD1 (5 bases). The ends were cut back, 4 bases at V and 8 bases at J, with 11 bases in the middle. The CDR3 covers 13 residues. The CDR3: CASSSLEGEKLFF. In nucleotides, the CDR3 is TGTGCCAGCAGTTCTCTGGAGGGGGAAAAACTGTTTTTT.

The chain combines TRBV9 with TRBJ1-6; D is unresolved. CDR1 and CDR2 (germline): SGDLS, YYNGEE. V shed 0 bases and J shed 7 bases, with 11 bases lying between them. There are 15 residues in the CDR3. CDR3 in DNA: TGTGCCAGCAGCGTAGTTCCTTCGGCGAATTCACCCCTCCACTTT. Translating it yields CASSVVPSANSPLHF.

The chain links TRBV5-1 to TRBJ1-2; 8 nucleotides align to TRBD1. The germline CDR1 and CDR2 sequences are SGHRS and YFSETQ. V dropped 4 bases and J dropped 5; count of bases not matched to a gene: 7. The CDR3 has 14 amino acids. The CDR3 sequence is CASSLETGEYGYTF. The CDR3 DNA reads TGCGCCAGCAGCCTAGAGACAGGGGAGTATGGCTACACCTTC.

The gene calls are TRBV3-1 (or the pseudogene TRBV3-2) and TRBJ1-5; TRBD1 aligns across 10 bases. Germline assignment: CDR1 LGHDT and CDR2 YNNKEL (reference sequence). V was clipped by 4 bases and J by 5 bases; unmatched bases: 8. The CDR3 sequence is 16 residues long. The CDR3 spells CASSPSRDRGDQPQHF. The CDR3 DNA follows: TGTGCCAGCAGCCCGTCCCGGGACAGGGGCGATCAGCCCCAGCATTTT.

The chain carries TRBV2 and TRBJ1-2; no definite D call. Germline V gene lookup returns CDR1 SNHLY and CDR2 FYNNEI. V was cut by 6 bases and J by 4 bases, with 12 bases left in between. This CDR3 has 13 residues. The CDR3 nucleotides read TGTGCCAGCAGGATCGACCTCTCCTATGGCTACACCTTC. Its protein product is CASRIDLSYGYTF.